Presented here are 5 T cell receptor beta chains from one specimen sequenced in a study of cytomegalovirus exposure and HLA in healthy donors. PCR employed 60 Vbeta and 13 Jbeta primers. Profiled with immunoSEQ multiplex PCR; TCRdb holds only in-frame clones, not every one. The repertoire has approximately 170,000 clones, about 79% of them found once; the top ten carry about 2.5%. Sequencing used PBMCs. All receptors derive from a woman aged 45-65 years in good health and CMV-seronegative.

This sequence joins TRBV5-8 and TRBJ1-1; tentatively, D is TRBD1 (5 bases). Germline V gene sequence: CDR1 SGHTS, CDR2 YDEGEE. The CDR3 has 15 amino acids. The V and J ends lost 4 bases and 5 bases respectively, with 18 bases between them. The CDR3, as DNA: TGTGCCAGCAGCCCCCGGACAACAGTAGGGACTGAAGCTTTCTTT. The encoded protein is CASSPRTTVGTEAFF.

The table lists this clone with a few counts. This chain's CDR3 is CASSQVGVGRELFF. In DNA, the CDR3 is TGTGCCAGCAGCCAAGTCGGAGTAGGCCGGGAGCTGTTTTTT. The chain employs TRBV14 and TRBJ2-2; no clear D. This CDR3 is 14 amino acids long. Germline V CDR1 and CDR2: SGHDN, FVKESK. Trimming took off 1 base at V and 9 bases at J, with 12 bases between the two ends. Full variable domain (missing parts from reference TRBV14 and TRBJ2-2): EAGVTQFPSHSVIEKGQTVTLRCDPISGHDNLYWYRRVMGKEIKFLLHFVKESKQDESGMPNNRFLAERTGGTYSTLKVQPAELEDSGVYFCASSQVGVGRELFFGEGSRLTVL.

There are a few counts of this clone. Written as DNA, the CDR3 is TGTGCCAGTAGTGTAGCGGGGGGGCCTACTAGTTCCTACGAGCAGTACTTC. This codes for CASSVAGGPTSSYEQYF. The V call is TRBV19, the J call TRBJ2-7, with 11 bases aligning to TRBD2. Germline loops: CDR1 LNHDA, CDR2 SQIVND (reference sequence). There are 17 residues in the CDR3. V shed 5 bases and J 1 base; nucleotides not matched to a gene: 10.

The rearrangement joins TRBV2 to TRBJ1-3, with a weak D call TRBD1 (6 bases). Trimming left V 7 bases short and J 2 bases short, with 12 bases between. Germline CDR1 and CDR2: SNHLY and FYNNEI. The length of the CDR3 is 14 residues. The CDR3 here is CASNLQGAGNTIYF. The DNA of the CDR3 is TGTGCCAGCAACCTACAGGGCGCTGGAAACACCATATATTTT.

The V and J genes are TRBV5-1 and TRBJ1-1; the D gene is possibly TRBD1 (6 bases). The V end lost 6 bases, the J end lost 2 bases, and 11 bases lay between the germline ends. This CDR3 contains 13 residues. Looked up from germline, CDR1 is SGHRS and CDR2 is YFSETQ. The CDR3 reads CASTVGQNTEAFF. The CDR3 DNA reads as TGCGCCAGCACGGTGGGACAAAACACTGAAGCTTTCTTT.